One and the same sample provided the 23 T cell receptor beta chains below, sequenced in a study of response to subunit inactivated influenza vaccine. Each CDR3 protein gets one entry after TCRdb re-called the RT-PCR reads with MiXCR. The data hold 550,000 to 800,000 distinct CDR3 sequences, with over 11% observed a single time. The sequences come from PBMCs from blood, collected around 15 days before vaccination. The receptor set was obtained from a man in his fifties who received an inactivated influenza vaccine.

V gene TRBV7-9 combines with J gene TRBJ2-7; 9 bases line up with TRBD2. CDR1 is SEHNR, CDR2 FQNEAQ, per germline (reference sequence). Losses at the gene ends were 4 bases for V and 4 bases for J; bases not matched to a gene: 11. The CDR3 totals 16 residues. In DNA form, the CDR3 reads TGTGCCAGCAGCTCCCCTGGAGTGGCGGGAGGGTACGAGCAGTACTTC. Translating it yields CASSSPGVAGGYEQYF.

The chain uses TRBV12-3 or TRBV12-4 and TRBJ1-5; the D is unclear. Trimming shortened V by 1 base and J by 6 bases, and 4 bases separated the two germline ends. The length of the CDR3 is 12 residues. CDR3 sequence: CASSLVPQPQHF. The CDR3 DNA reads TGTGCCAGCAGTTTAGTACCTCAGCCCCAGCATTTT.

The chain is built from TRBV12-3 or TRBV12-4 and TRBJ2-1; 9 bases map to TRBD2. There are 15 residues in the CDR3. Trimming cost V 1 base and J 9 bases; bases outside gene matches: 7. The CDR3 loop is CASSLGLAGIGEQFF. Here the CDR3 DNA reads TGTGCCAGCAGTTTAGGGCTAGCGGGAATCGGTGAGCAGTTCTTC.

In this sample, this clonotype turned up many times. The chain links TRBV24-1 to TRBJ2-3; D is undetermined. This CDR3 has 13 residues. V was cut by 5 bases and J by 2 bases, with 7 bases left in between. The V gene's germline CDR1 is KGHDR and CDR2 SFDVKD. The CDR3 region is CATSGPHTDTQYF. CDR3 in DNA: TGTGCCACCAGTGGTCCTCACACAGATACGCAGTATTTT.

The table lists this clonotype with a count of one. In nucleotides, the CDR3 is TGTGCCAGTACTCTCGGGGGCAACACCGGGGAGCTGTTTTTT. This encodes CASTLGGNTGELFF. V and J are TRBV19 and TRBJ2-2; either TRBD1 or TRBD2 may fit D (6 bases each). CDR3 size: 14 residues. Germline assignment: CDR1 LNHDA and CDR2 SQIVND (reference sequence). V was trimmed by 7 bases and J by 2 bases, leaving 11 bases between them.

In this sample, this clonotype turned up a few times. The gene calls are TRBV7-8 and TRBJ1-3, with D possibly TRBD1 on 5 matching bases. The CDR3 contains 15 residues. V was trimmed by 6 bases and J by 4 bases, leaving 16 bases between them. From germline, CDR1 is SGHVS and CDR2 FQNEAQ. CDR3: CASRPITGSGNTIYF. The CDR3 coding sequence is TGTGCCAGCAGGCCAATTACAGGCTCCGGAAACACCATATATTTT.

This clonotype was seen a handful of times. The gene calls are TRBV25-1 and TRBJ2-5, with D maybe TRBD2 (6 bases). Trimming shortened V by 1 base and J by 2 bases, and 14 bases separated the two germline ends. The CDR3 totals 16 residues. In germline, CDR1 is MGHDK, CDR2 SYGVNS. The DNA of the CDR3 is TGTGCCAGCAGTGAATTCGCGGGAATCCTACAAGAGACCCAGTACTTC. Encoded protein: CASSEFAGILQETQYF.

This clonotype occurred a few times. The chain joins TRBV10-3 to TRBJ2-3; 10 bases map to TRBD2. Trimming removed 7 bases from V and 2 bases from J; junction bases left unmatched: 6. The CDR3 loop spans 15 amino acids. Per the germline V gene, CDR1 is ENHRY and CDR2 is SYGVKD. The CDR3 sequence: CAITRTSGATDTQYF. The CDR3 DNA reads as TGTGCCATCACCCGGACTAGCGGAGCCACAGATACGCAGTATTTT.

This sequence joins TRBV5-6 and TRBJ2-1; D is ambiguous. Germline V lookup: CDR1 SGHDT, CDR2 YYEEEE. V lost 4 bases to trimming and J lost 0 bases, with 11 bases between them. The CDR3 sequence is 15 residues long. CDR3 nucleotide sequence: TGTGCCAGCAGCCCCGGACGGAACTCCTACAATGAGCAGTTCTTC. It yields the protein CASSPGRNSYNEQFF.

V gene TRBV19 combines with J gene TRBJ2-1, with unresolved D. Germline assignment: CDR1 LNHDA and CDR2 SQIVND (reference sequence). This CDR3 comprises 14 residues. V was shortened by 1 base and J by 3 bases, with 7 bases between the two germline ends. CDR3 loop: CASSIGTNYNEQFF. Written as DNA, the CDR3 is TGTGCCAGTAGTATAGGAACCAACTACAATGAGCAGTTCTTC.

This clonotype occurred a few times. The V and J genes are TRBV4-3 and TRBJ2-4, with D perhaps TRBD1 (6 bases). V was pared by 1 base and J by 8 bases, with 12 bases between. The CDR3 is made up of 14 amino acids. Germline CDR1 is LGHNA and CDR2 is YSLEER. The CDR3 DNA follows: TGCGCCAGCAGCCAAGTTTCAGGGGTGGACATTCAGTACTTC. Its protein is CASSQVSGVDIQYF.

This clonotype has a handful of counts. The chain couples TRBV29-1 to TRBJ2-5; a possible D gene is TRBD1 (5 bases). This CDR3 has 13 residues. Trimming pared 6 bases from V and 1 base from J, leaving 12 bases between. Germline V CDR1 and CDR2: SQVTM, ANQGSEA. CDR3 protein: CSVILRGQETQYF. The CDR3 DNA sequence: TGCAGCGTCATCTTAAGGGGCCAAGAGACCCAGTACTTC.

This clonotype showed up just a few times. CDR3 sequence (DNA): TGTGCCAGCAGTTACTCGAGATTTGGCAGGACCCTAGGGGATACGCAGTATTTT. It codes for CASSYSRFGRTLGDTQYF. The chain links TRBV6-5 to TRBJ2-3; D uncertain. The CDR3 length is 18 residues. V lost 0 bases and J lost 6, with 22 bases in between. The germline gives CDR1 MNHEY, CDR2 SVGAGI.

The genes are TRBV5-6 and TRBJ2-3; 10 bases align to TRBD1. This CDR3 comprises 18 residues. V lost 4 bases, J lost 2 bases, and 13 bases stayed unmatched. From germline, CDR1 is SGHDT and CDR2 YYEEEE. CDR3: CASSGPWDRGMFTDTQYF. The DNA of the CDR3 is TGTGCCAGCAGCGGCCCGTGGGACAGGGGTATGTTCACAGATACGCAGTATTTT.

The chain employs TRBV20-1 and TRBJ1-4; 7 bases align to TRBD1. In germline, CDR1 is DFQATT, CDR2 SNEGSKA (reference sequence). Trimming at V came to 1 base and at J to 5 bases, leaving 10 bases not matched to a gene. The CDR3 runs 16 residues. The CDR3 DNA follows: TGCAGTGCTAGAGCAAGAGGGACAGTCGTCAATGAAAAACTGTTTTTT. This translates into CSARARGTVVNEKLFF.

This rearrangement joins TRBV20-1 to TRBJ2-1, with D tentatively TRBD2 (6 bases). Germline lookup yields CDR1 DFQATT and CDR2 SNEGSKA (reference sequence). There are 16 residues in the CDR3. Trimming shortened V by 6 bases and J by 4 bases, and 22 bases separated the two germline ends. CDR3 bases: TGCAGTGCCGACTCTGGCGGGGAGTTTATTTACAATGAGCAGTTCTTC. Protein product: CSADSGGEFIYNEQFF.

In this sample, this clonotype turned up a few times. This chain connects TRBV11-2 to TRBJ1-4; 8 bases agree with TRBD1. Unmatched junction bases numbered 8, after V lost 6 bases and J lost 2 bases. This CDR3 is built from 16 residues. Germline V gives CDR1 SGHAT, CDR2 FQNNGV. CDR3 DNA: TGTGCCAGCAGGAAACAGGGGGACGGCACTAATGAAAAACTGTTTTTT. This gives the protein CASRKQGDGTNEKLFF.

There are a few counts of this clonotype. The gene calls are TRBV6-2 or TRBV6-3 and TRBJ1-5; possibly TRBD1 for D (6 bases). Trimming removed 6 bases from V and 7 bases from J, with 13 bases in between. The germline CDR1 and CDR2 sequences are MNHEY and SVGEGT. CDR3 length equals 13 residues. CDR3 nucleotide sequence: TGTGCCAGCAGCCGAAGGGGGTCCCAGCCCCAGCATTTT. Its translation is CASSRRGSQPQHF.

This clonotype has more than one count but fewer than ten. The J gene is TRBJ2-7, the V gene TRBV6-2 or TRBV6-3; no reliable D call. Per the germline V gene, CDR1 is MNHEY and CDR2 is SVGEGT. Trimming removed 7 bases at V and 7 bases at J, with 26 bases between. This CDR3 has 16 amino acids. The CDR3 region is CASKAAGSPLSREQYF. The CDR3 DNA reads TGTGCCAGCAAGGCAGCAGGTTCCCCCCTAAGTCGGGAGCAGTACTTC.

This clonotype was found a few times. The rearrangement joins TRBV7-9 to TRBJ2-5; tentatively, D is TRBD2 (5 bases). The CDR3 consists of 13 residues. Trimming took 5 bases from V and 2 from J, leaving 9 bases between them. CDR1 is SEHNR, CDR2 FQNEAQ, per germline (reference sequence). The CDR3 bases are TGTGCCAGCAGCCCGGGATGGCAAGAGACCCAGTACTTC. This sequence encodes CASSPGWQETQYF.

This clonotype was observed at least ten times. V gene TRBV29-1 combines with J gene TRBJ2-5; perhaps TRBD2 as D (6 bases). This CDR3 is 12 amino acids long. Per the germline V gene, CDR1 is SQVTM and CDR2 is ANQGSEA. V lost 7 bases and J lost 3, with 12 bases in between. This CDR3 reads CSAGGRKETQYF. The CDR3 DNA sequence: TGCAGCGCCGGGGGTCGGAAAGAGACCCAGTACTTC.

The chain carries TRBV7-9 and TRBJ2-3; D gene unclear. CDR1 SEHNR and CDR2 FQNEAQ come from the germline V gene (reference sequence). The CDR3 runs to 14 residues. V lost 1 base and J 3 bases, leaving 8 bases between the germline ends. The CDR3, as DNA: TGTGCCAGCAGCTTAGGAGGCGTTACAGATACGCAGTATTTT. Residues: CASSLGGVTDTQYF.

This clonotype was counted at least ten times. The chain uses TRBV10-3 and TRBJ1-2; TRBD1 aligns across 7 bases. The CDR3 extends over 14 amino acids. Germline lookup yields CDR1 ENHRY and CDR2 SYGVKD. V lost 0 bases to trimming and J lost 7 bases; unmatched junction nucleotides: 5. The CDR3 region has the DNA TGTGCCATCAGTGAGTCCGACAGGGTCGGTGGCTACACCTTC. It yields the protein CAISESDRVGGYTF.